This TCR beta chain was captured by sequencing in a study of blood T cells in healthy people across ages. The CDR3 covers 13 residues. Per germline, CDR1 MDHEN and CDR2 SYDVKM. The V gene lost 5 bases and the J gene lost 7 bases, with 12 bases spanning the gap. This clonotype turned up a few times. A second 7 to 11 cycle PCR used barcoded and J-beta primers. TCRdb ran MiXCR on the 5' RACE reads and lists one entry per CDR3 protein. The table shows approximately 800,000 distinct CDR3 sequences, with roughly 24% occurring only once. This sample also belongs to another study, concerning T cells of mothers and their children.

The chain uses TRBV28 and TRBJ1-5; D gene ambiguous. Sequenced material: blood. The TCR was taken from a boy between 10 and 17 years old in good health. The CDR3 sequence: CASSPASGQPQHF. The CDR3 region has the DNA TGTGCCAGCAGTCCCGCTTCGGGGCAGCCCCAGCATTTT.